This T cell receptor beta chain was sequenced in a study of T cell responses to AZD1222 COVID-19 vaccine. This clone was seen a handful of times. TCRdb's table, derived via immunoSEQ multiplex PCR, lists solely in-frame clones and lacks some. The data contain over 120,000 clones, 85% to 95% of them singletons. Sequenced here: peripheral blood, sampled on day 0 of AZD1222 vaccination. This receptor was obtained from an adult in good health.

CDR3 in amino acids: CATSGLQATSGGTNTGELFF. The CDR3, as DNA: TGTGCCACCAGCGGACTACAAGCGACTAGCGGGGGAACGAACACCGGGGAGCTGTTTTTT. This chain uses TRBV24-1 with TRBJ2-2; TRBD2 matches at 12 bases. The V gene end was trimmed by 7 bases and the J gene end by 0 bases; junction bases not matched to a gene: 14. The CDR3 loop spans 20 amino acids. In germline, CDR1 is KGHDR, CDR2 SFDVKD.